The next 27 T cell receptor beta chains were all read from a single sample in a study of cytomegalovirus exposure and HLA in healthy donors. The PCR employed 60 Vbeta primers together with 13 Jbeta primers. The protocol was immunoSEQ multiplex PCR, while the TCRdb copy is restricted to in-frame clones and leaves out a portion. In the table there are fewer than 85,000 clones, around 79% of which are singletons. Sequencing was performed on PBMCs. The receptor set was obtained from a man younger than 35 in good health and CMV-seropositive.

The chain is built from TRBV7-2 and TRBJ2-7; D might be TRBD2 (5 bases). V lost 1 base and J 2 bases, leaving 9 bases between the germline ends. This CDR3 spans 14 amino acids. Germline-derived CDR1 and CDR2 are SGHTA and FQGNSA. The CDR3 DNA reads TGTGCCAGCAGCTTAGATCGGGGAACCTACGAGCAGTACTTC. Translating gives CASSLDRGTYEQYF.

The rearrangement joins TRBV4-2 to TRBJ1-2; tentative D call: TRBD1 (6 bases). The CDR3 covers 17 residues. CDR1 and CDR2 from the germline V gene are LGHNA and YNFKEQ. The V and J ends lost 0 bases and 0 bases respectively, with 14 bases between them. The CDR3 loop reads CASSQDRRTGPNYGYTF. The CDR3 DNA follows: TGTGCCAGCAGCCAAGATCGCCGCACAGGGCCTAACTATGGCTACACCTTC.

The chain is built from TRBV4-2 and TRBJ2-7; possibly TRBD2 for D (6 bases). This CDR3 is 16 amino acids long. The germline V and J ends were trimmed by 4 bases and 1 base, with 17 bases remaining between them. CDR1 is LGHNA and CDR2 is YNFKEQ in the germline V gene. CDR3 amino acids: CASSLSAGVPSYEQYF. DNA of the CDR3: TGTGCCAGCAGCCTATCAGCGGGCGTTCCTTCCTACGAGCAGTACTTC.

The chain recombines TRBV6-6 with TRBJ2-1, with TRBD2 matching 7 bases. Germline assignment: CDR1 MNHNY and CDR2 SVGAGI (reference sequence). The V segment lost 0 bases and the J segment 8 bases; nucleotides outside the gene matches: 10. The CDR3 runs 16 residues. CDR3 nucleotides: TGTGCCAGCAGTTACTCGTCGCGCGGGAGCGGCTATGAGCAGTTCTTC. The encoded protein is CASSYSSRGSGYEQFF.

J is TRBJ2-3 and V is TRBV5-4; 7 nucleotides match TRBD2. Germline CDR1 SGHNT, CDR2 YYREEE (reference sequence). The V segment lost 4 bases and the J segment 1 base; nucleotides outside the gene matches: 12. The CDR3 consists of 17 residues. The CDR3 here is CASSPGGRSGRTDTQYF. The CDR3 DNA reads as TGTGCCAGCAGCCCGGGAGGTCGAAGCGGACGCACAGATACGCAGTATTTT.

This clone occurred a few times. The genes are TRBV29-1 and TRBJ1-1; 9 nucleotides agree with TRBD1. Germline V gene sequence: CDR1 SQVTM, CDR2 ANQGSEA. With V trimmed by 6 bases and J by 5 bases, 10 bases remained unmatched. The CDR3 loop spans 14 amino acids. The CDR3 bases are TGCAGCGTAGTAGGAACAGGGGGCAAAACTGAAGCTTTCTTT. This sequence encodes CSVVGTGGKTEAFF.

In this sample, this clone turned up a few times. The chain links TRBV10-1 to TRBJ2-5; weak D call: TRBD1 (6 bases). This CDR3 contains 13 residues. V lost 1 base to trimming and J lost 5 bases, with 8 bases between them. Germline V CDR1 and CDR2: WNHNN, SYGVQD (reference sequence). The DNA of the CDR3 is TGCGCCAGCAGTGAGTTGGGGGCCGAGACCCAGTACTTC. Its protein is CASSELGAETQYF.

The gene calls are TRBV28 and TRBJ1-1, with TRBD1 as a possible D gene (5 bases). The CDR3 length is 14 residues. Germline V gene data show CDR1 as MDHEN and CDR2 as SYDVKM. The V end was cut by 6 bases, the J end by 6 bases, with 17 bases between. CDR3 amino acids: CASRKQGAEPEAFF. As DNA, the CDR3 is TGTGCCAGCAGAAAGCAGGGTGCGGAGCCTGAAGCTTTCTTT.

The chain joins TRBV2 to TRBJ1-4; possibly TRBD1 for D (6 bases). The V end lost 10 bases, the J end lost 4 bases, and 16 bases lay between the germline ends. This CDR3 spans 14 amino acids. Germline CDR1 is SNHLY and CDR2 is FYNNEI. The chain's CDR3 is CATQDRSRNEKLFF. In DNA, the CDR3 is TGTGCCACCCAAGACAGGAGCCGTAATGAAAAACTGTTTTTT.

The chain couples TRBV2 to TRBJ2-1, with a weak D call TRBD2 (6 bases). The CDR3 spans 14 residues. V lost 2 bases and J 14 bases, leaving 19 bases between the germline ends. Looked up from germline, CDR1 is SNHLY and CDR2 is FYNNEI. CDR3 coding DNA: TGTGCCAGCAGTGAATTAGCCAGGGAGGATCGGAAGTTCTTC. Encoded protein: CASSELAREDRKFF.

The chain links TRBV21-1 to TRBJ1-5. TRBV21-1 is a documented pseudogene. The CDR3 covers 16 residues. CDR3 in amino acids: CASSKVREERNQPQHF. The CDR3 bases are TGTGCCAGCAGCAAAGTTAGGGAGGAACGCAATCAGCCCCAGCATTTT.

The V and J genes are TRBV29-1 and TRBJ1-1; 7 bases are a match to TRBD1. Germline CDR1 SQVTM, CDR2 ANQGSEA. With V trimmed by 7 bases and J by 0 bases, 5 bases remained unmatched. The CDR3 contains 13 residues. The CDR3 reads CSAVGQMNTEAFF. The CDR3 DNA reads TGCAGCGCAGTGGGACAGATGAACACTGAAGCTTTCTTT. The complete variable domain, with remaining parts taken from reference TRBV29-1 and TRBJ1-1, reads SAVISQKPSRDICQRGTSLTIQCQVDSQVTMMFWYRQQPGQSLTLIATANQGSEATYESGFVIDKFPISRPNLTFSTLTVSNMSPEDSSIYLCSAVGQMNTEAFFGQGTRLTVV.

The chain joins TRBV9 to TRBJ2-7; a weak D match, TRBD1 (5 bases). The ends were cut back, 4 bases at V and 1 base at J, with 15 bases in the middle. Germline CDR1 SGDLS, CDR2 YYNGEE. The CDR3 extends over 15 amino acids. The CDR3 bases are TGTGCCAGCAGCCCCAGGAAGGGGAATTCCTACGAGCAGTACTTC. Protein: CASSPRKGNSYEQYF.

This sequence joins TRBV29-1 and TRBJ2-1, with D hard to call. CDR3 length: 12 amino acids. In germline, CDR1 is SQVTM, CDR2 ANQGSEA. V lost 4 bases, J lost 5 bases, and 9 bases lay in between. The CDR3: CSVGWLNNEQFF. CDR3 DNA sequence: TGCAGCGTTGGATGGCTTAACAATGAGCAGTTCTTC.

This chain links TRBV5-6 with TRBJ2-7; 13 bases are shared with TRBD2. The V gene end was trimmed by 2 bases and the J gene end by 7 bases; junction bases not matched to a gene: 9. Looked up from germline, CDR1 is SGHDT and CDR2 is YYEEEE. This CDR3 region has 16 residues. Here the CDR3 DNA reads TGTGCCAGCAGCTTCCTTACTAGCGGGAGGGCTAGAGAGCAGTACTTC. Its protein product is CASSFLTSGRAREQYF. Combining the CDR3 with reference TRBV5-6 and TRBJ2-7 gives the whole variable domain DAGVTQSPTHLIKTRGQQVTLRCSPKSGHDTVSWYQQALGQGPQFIFQYYEEEERQRGNFPDRFSGHQFPNYSSELNVNALLLGDSALYLCASSFLTSGRAREQYFGPGTRLTVT.

V usage is TRBV28 and J usage is TRBJ1-1; TRBD1 matches 7 bases. This CDR3 region has 13 residues. Germline V lookup: CDR1 MDHEN, CDR2 SYDVKM. The V and J ends lost 3 bases and 4 bases, in that order; junction bases with no gene match: 2. CDR3 amino acids: CASSFRGATEAFF. In nucleotides, the CDR3 is TGTGCCAGCAGTTTCAGGGGGGCCACTGAAGCTTTCTTT.

The V gene is TRBV5-1, the J gene TRBJ2-1; the D is unclear. V lost 2 bases and J lost 8, with 8 bases in between. From germline, CDR1 is SGHRS and CDR2 YFSETQ. The CDR3 covers 12 residues. CDR3: CASSLILDEQFF. CDR3 DNA: TGCGCCAGCAGCTTAATCCTAGATGAGCAGTTCTTC.

V and J are TRBV21-1 and TRBJ2-1; TRBD2, the table's D call, was not compared with the DNA. TRBV21-1 has pseudogene status. The CDR3 is 14 amino acids. The CDR3: CASTAGGIYNEQFF. CDR3 DNA sequence: TGTGCCAGCACAGCGGGAGGGATCTACAATGAGCAGTTCTTC.

This chain connects TRBV13 to TRBJ2-1, with D perhaps matching TRBD2 (5 bases). The germline V gene has CDR1 PRHDT and CDR2 FYEKMQ (reference sequence). This CDR3 is 15 amino acids long. The germline V and J ends were trimmed by 1 base and 8 bases, with 15 bases remaining between them. CDR3 region: CASSLEPRSGDEQFF. The CDR3 DNA is TGTGCCAGCAGCTTAGAGCCCCGGTCCGGGGATGAGCAGTTCTTC.

The chain carries TRBV5-4 and TRBJ2-7, with D possibly matching TRBD1 (6 bases). The V gene's germline CDR1 is SGHNT and CDR2 YYREEE (reference sequence). CDR3 length equals 14 residues. V lost 7 bases to trimming and J lost 1 base, with 15 bases between them. The DNA of the CDR3 is TGTGCCAGCGGGACCGGGACACTATCCTACGAGCAGTACTTC. This gives the protein CASGTGTLSYEQYF. The complete variable domain, with remaining parts taken from reference TRBV5-4 and TRBJ2-7, reads ETGVTQSPTHLIKTRGQQVTLRCSSQSGHNTVSWYQQALGQGPQFIFQYYREEENGRGNFPPRFSGLQFPNYSSELNVNALELDDSALYLCASGTGTLSYEQYFGPGTRLTVT.

The chain employs TRBV15 and TRBJ2-7; 7 bases align to TRBD1. V lost 1 base, J lost 5 bases, and 8 bases stayed unmatched. The germline gives CDR1 LNHNV, CDR2 YYDKDF (reference sequence). This CDR3 comprises 15 residues. Here the CDR3 reads CATSRGPTGFDEQYF. The DNA for the CDR3 is TGTGCCACCAGCAGAGGCCCGACAGGGTTCGACGAGCAGTACTTC.

The chain recombines TRBV6-5 with TRBJ1-2, with TRBD1 matching over 7 bases. CDR3 length: 15 residues. Germline V gene data show CDR1 as MNHEY and CDR2 as SVGAGI. J gave up 2 bases and V 2 bases, and 5 bases lay outside the gene matches. The chain's CDR3 is CASSYRDSLNYGYTF. In nucleotides, the CDR3 is TGTGCCAGCAGTTACAGGGACAGTTTAAACTATGGCTACACCTTC.

This clone was found a few times. This chain uses TRBV4-1 with TRBJ1-5; possible D gene TRBD1, 5 bases. The CDR3 extends over 14 amino acids. V was trimmed by 0 bases and J by 7 bases, leaving 10 bases between them. Germline V gives CDR1 MGHRA, CDR2 YSYEKL. The CDR3 here is CASSQDLRGQPQHF. The CDR3 DNA reads TGCGCCAGCAGCCAAGATCTACGGGGGCAGCCCCAGCATTTT.

The V gene is TRBV7-9, the J gene TRBJ1-2; D perhaps matches TRBD1 (5 bases). The CDR3 length is 14 residues. Germline V CDR1 and CDR2: SEHNR, FQNEAQ (reference sequence). V lost 3 bases and J lost 6, with 14 bases in between. This CDR3 is CASSFPGVGHGYTF. The CDR3 coding sequence is TGTGCCAGCAGCTTTCCGGGGGTCGGTCATGGCTACACCTTC.

The chain has TRBV28 and TRBJ2-5, with D tentatively TRBD2 (5 bases). Germline V lookup: CDR1 MDHEN, CDR2 SYDVKM. V lost 7 bases and J lost 3, with 15 bases in between. The CDR3 is 14 residues long. DNA of the CDR3: TGTGCCAGCAAGGACTCCGACTCGGAAGAGACCCAGTACTTC. Protein product: CASKDSDSEETQYF.

This sequence joins TRBV9 and TRBJ1-1; D gene ambiguous. The germline V and J ends were trimmed by 4 bases and 0 bases, with 7 bases remaining between them. Looked up from germline, CDR1 is SGDLS and CDR2 is YYNGEE. The CDR3 consists of 13 residues. CDR3 protein: CASSLRVNTEAFF. DNA for the CDR3: TGTGCCAGCAGCCTCCGGGTGAACACTGAAGCTTTCTTT. Complete variable domain (other parts from reference TRBV9 and TRBJ1-1): DSGVTQTPKHLITATGQRVTLRCSPRSGDLSVYWYQQSLDQGLQFLIQYYNGEERAKGNILERFSAQQFPDLHSELNLSSLELGDSALYFCASSLRVNTEAFFGQGTRLTVV.

The chain is built from TRBV6-5 and TRBJ2-7, with a possible D match to TRBD2 (6 bases). Germline V gene data show CDR1 as MNHEY and CDR2 as SVGAGI. With 0 bases removed from V and 3 bases from J, the gap between germline ends came to 9 bases. The CDR3 consists of 14 residues. The CDR3 nucleotides read TGTGCCAGCAGTTACTCGAGCGGGTACTACGAGCAGTACTTC. Translation gives CASSYSSGYYEQYF.